This is a list of T cell receptor beta chains from one sample in a study of T cells after yellow fever vaccination. TCRdb fed the 5' RACE reads into MiXCR, producing one record per CDR3 protein. The sample lists approximately 550,000 distinct CDR3 sequences, 15% to 20% occurring once. This specimen consisted of PBMCs, obtained 15 days after the yellow fever booster vaccination. These TCRs come from a man aged 25 to 45 who received the YFV17D yellow fever vaccine. Each CDR3 is given with its conserved first and last residue. The D gene is left open where the match is weak. Part of the rows lack a size; the others show once, few, many or a class for expanded clones.

>-|16|TRBV19|few|TRBJ2-3
CASSASPGHRTDTQYF
TGTGCCAGTAGTGCCTCACCGGGACACCGCACAGATACGCAGTATTTT
>-|17|TRBV7-2|-|TRBJ2-7
CASRGGLAGGTFNEQYF
TGTGCCAGCAGGGGGGGCTTAGCCGGCGGGACTTTTAACGAGCAGTACTTC
>-|15|TRBV18|-|TRBJ2-1
CASSPVLPYRDEQFF
TGTGCCAGCTCACCGGTTCTCCCTTACAGGGATGAGCAGTTCTTC
>-|12|TRBV6-6|few|TRBJ2-1
CASRQTGWGVTF
TGTGCCAGCAGACAGACAGGGTGGGGGGTTACCTTC
>-|11|TRBV12-3/TRBV12-4|few|TRBJ2-3
CASSSWGTQYF
TGTGCCAGCAGTTCTTGGGGTACGCAGTATTTT
>TRBD1|14|TRBV12-3/TRBV12-4|few|TRBJ1-1
CASSFYRGDTEAFF
TGTGCCAGCAGTTTTTACAGGGGCGACACTGAAGCTTTCTTT
>-|16|TRBV20-1|few|TRBJ1-4
CSARDLWDTAPEKLFF
TGCAGTGCTAGAGATCTTTGGGACACCGCGCCTGAAAAACTGTTTTTT
>TRBD2|13|TRBV29-1|many|TRBJ2-1
CSVGEGPAGEQFF
TGCAGCGTTGGGGAGGGACCGGCCGGAGAGCAGTTCTTC
>TRBD2|15|TRBV2|few|TRBJ2-1
CASSDEAGVSHEQFF
TGTGCCAGCAGTGATGAAGCGGGAGTCAGTCATGAGCAGTTCTTC
>-|14|TRBV12-3/TRBV12-4|few|TRBJ2-1
CASSPSAGANEQFF
TGTGCCAGCAGTCCTTCAGCCGGAGCCAATGAGCAGTTCTTC
>-|13|TRBV20-1|-|TRBJ2-1
CSASWGNYNEQFF
TGCAGTGCTAGTTGGGGGAATTACAATGAGCAGTTCTTC
>TRBD2|15|TRBV6-2/TRBV6-3|-|TRBJ2-7
CASVSGGTSVYEQYF
TGTGCCAGCGTCTCCGGTGGGACTAGCGTATACGAGCAGTACTTC
>TRBD1|13|TRBV6-2/TRBV6-3|few|TRBJ2-7
CASSLQGVHEQYF
TGTGCCAGCAGTTTACAGGGGGTCCACGAGCAGTACTTC
>TRBD1|14|TRBV20-1|-|TRBJ1-1
CSAAKQGAGTEAFF
TGCAGTGCTGCCAAACAGGGGGCCGGAACTGAAGCTTTCTTT
>TRBD1|18|TRBV6-5|-|TRBJ1-5
CASSYSGVGTGGIQPQHF
TGTGCCAGCAGTTACTCCGGGGTCGGGACAGGGGGTATTCAGCCCCAGCATTTT
>-|14|TRBV9|few|TRBJ2-1
CASSDALRGNEQFF
TGTGCCAGCAGCGACGCACTTCGGGGGAATGAGCAGTTCTTC
>TRBD2|12|TRBV28|few|TRBJ2-7
CASSLAGRELYF
TGTGCCAGCAGTTTAGCTGGGCGGGAGTTATACTTC
>-|14|TRBV5-1|-|TRBJ2-5
CASSLDLDQETQYF
TGCGCCAGCAGCTTGGATCTGGACCAAGAGACCCAGTACTTC
>TRBD2|16|TRBV7-6|many|TRBJ2-3
CASSLPTSGRLDTQYF
TGTGCCAGCAGCCTGCCTACTAGCGGGAGGCTAGATACGCAGTATTTT
>-|14|TRBV11-1|many|TRBJ2-1
CASSLPQSGREQFF
TGTGCCAGCAGCTTACCCCAAAGCGGTCGGGAGCAGTTCTTC
>TRBD1|13|TRBV7-9|many|TRBJ1-2
CASSLGTGVGYTF
TGTGCCAGCAGCTTAGGGACAGGAGTGGGCTACACCTTC
>-|13|TRBV18|few|TRBJ1-1
CASSPGAGAEAFF
TGTGCCAGCTCACCAGGGGCGGGTGCTGAAGCTTTCTTT
>TRBD1|16|TRBV6-2/TRBV6-3|-|TRBJ2-7
CASSYSAGTGSSEQYF
TGTGCCAGCAGTTACTCGGCAGGGACAGGGAGCTCGGAGCAGTACTTC
>-|13|TRBV12-5|many|TRBJ2-3
CASGSSGLDTQYF
TGTGCTAGTGGTTCATCAGGGTTAGATACGCAGTATTTT
>-|12|TRBV5-6|-|TRBJ2-1
CASSPLVGEQFF
TGTGCCAGCAGCCCCCTGGTCGGTGAGCAGTTCTTC
>-|17|TRBV12-3/TRBV12-4|few|TRBJ2-3
CASTLGSWGVTTDTQYF
TGTGCCAGCACCCTGGGGTCGTGGGGAGTTACTACAGATACGCAGTATTTT
>TRBD2|19|TRBV4-2|-|TRBJ2-3
CASSQDAPRAGGPGDTQYF
TGTGCCAGCAGCCAAGACGCACCTAGGGCGGGAGGGCCTGGAGATACGCAGTATTTT
>-|14|TRBV6-5|-|TRBJ2-7
CASNPAGRVYEQYF
TGTGCCAGCAATCCCGCCGGCAGGGTCTACGAGCAGTACTTC
>TRBD2|13|TRBV18|-|TRBJ2-5
CASSQGTSETQYF
TGTGCCAGCTCACAAGGGACTAGCGAGACCCAGTACTTC
>TRBD1|14|TRBV20-1|-|TRBJ2-7
CSARNRGRVYEQYF
TGCAGTGCTAGGAACAGGGGGCGCGTCTACGAGCAGTACTTC
>-|10|TRBV29-1|few|TRBJ1-1
CSVEGEKAFF
TGCAGCGTTGAAGGGGAAAAAGCTTTCTTT
>-|13|TRBV12-3/TRBV12-4|-|TRBJ2-3
CASSSTRTDTQYF
TGTGCCAGCAGTTCTACTAGAACAGATACGCAGTATTTT
>-|17|TRBV5-1|-|TRBJ2-7
CASSQGTFLPPSYEQYF
TGCGCCAGCAGCCAAGGGACATTTCTTCCCCCATCCTACGAGCAGTACTTC
>TRBD1|20|TRBV11-2|-|TRBJ2-1
CASSYIPGQGARSSYNEQFF
TGTGCCAGCAGCTATATACCGGGACAGGGGGCCCGAAGCTCCTACAATGAGCAGTTCTTC
>-|15|TRBV7-9|once|TRBJ1-1
CASSFKQGMNTEAFF
TGTGCCAGCAGTTTTAAACAGGGAATGAACACTGAAGCTTTCTTT
>-|13|TRBV20-1|-|TRBJ2-3
CSATYRPTDTQYF
TGCAGCGCGACCTATCGCCCCACAGATACGCAGTATTTT
>-|14|TRBV5-1|-|TRBJ1-6
CASSLAADNSPLHF
TGCGCCAGCAGCTTGGCGGCGGATAATTCACCCCTCCACTTT
>-|15|TRBV12-3/TRBV12-4|-|TRBJ2-6
CAAPDPGAGANVLTF
TGTGCCGCTCCGGATCCAGGGGCTGGGGCCAACGTCCTGACTTTC
>-|15|TRBV10-3|few|TRBJ2-2
CATQVRGENTGELFF
TGTGCCACCCAGGTTAGGGGCGAGAACACCGGGGAGCTGTTTTTT
>TRBD1|13|TRBV20-1|few|TRBJ2-3
CSATDRVTDTQYF
TGCAGTGCTACGGACAGGGTCACAGATACGCAGTATTTT
>TRBD2|16|TRBV19|-|TRBJ2-5
CASSRGTTSGSETQYF
TGTGCCAGTAGTAGGGGTACTACTAGCGGGTCCGAGACCCAGTACTTC
>-|13|TRBV29-1|-|TRBJ1-1
CSAVRGFNTEAFF
TGCAGCGCCGTAAGGGGATTCAATACTGAAGCTTTCTTT
>-|15|TRBV12-3/TRBV12-4|once|TRBJ2-7
CASSLGLGRIEEQYF
TGTGCCAGCAGTTTGGGTCTGGGACGAATAGAAGAGCAGTACTTC